Listed here is a single T cell receptor beta chain. The antigen is unknown. The same CDR3 can be traced to other DNA sequences in this sample. A multiplex PCR was run with 60 Vbeta primers and 13 Jbeta primers. Assay used: immunoSEQ multiplex PCR; TCRdb lists only in-frame clones, some missing. The sample lists about 190,000 clones; 81% were seen once. This record comes from a study of cytomegalovirus exposure and HLA in healthy donors. Study findings and constraints: Analysis was carried out at a later point, and it linked a missense DCLRE1C variant to TCR beta V- and J-gene trimming. A later analysis found common viral pathogens apparently linked to several of the most significant clusters. Productive status was seen about 87% or about 30% of the time for most TCR beta V segments in an earlier analysis. Researchers counted around 180 TCR beta chains as cytomegalovirus-associated.

The sequencing sample was made of PBMCs. This TCR came from a man younger than 35 in good health and CMV-seronegative.

The CDR3, as DNA: TGTGCCAGCTCAGGGTTATCCGACTATGGCTACACCTTC. Amino acid sequence: CASSGLSDYGYTF. The rearrangement uses TRBV28 and TRBJ1-2; D might be TRBD1 (5 bases). Germline V gene lookup returns CDR1 MDHEN and CDR2 SYDVKM. This CDR3 spans 13 amino acids. V was trimmed by 8 bases and J by 3 bases, leaving 13 bases between them.